This T cell receptor (beta chain) is drawn from a study of blood T cell repertoires in COVID-19 (dated by TCRdb to about 2020). General notes on the study: Samples covering the acute and convalescent phases of COVID-19 were provided by collaborators in the United States, Italy and Spain. The material from the prospective study consisted of cDNA or gDNA derived from T cells, B-cell-depleted T cells, or PBMCs. Deeply sampled blood TCRbeta repertoires from subjects exposed to, actively infected with, or recovered from COVID-19 were included in the dataset. A freely available public database, intended as a resource for researchers studying the immune response to SARS-CoV-2, is where the repertoires were released. Samples came from the ongoing ImmuneRACE study (first 160 participants) plus 1,254 subjects from 6 global collaborators. Sample metadata almost always included a de-identified subject ID, COVID-19 status, age in years and sex. HLA class I and class II types, where available, came from metadata supplied by the sample provider rather than from assay-based typing. The study at large found these results: The amount of clinical and demographic metadata varied by source and participant and was provided uncurated.

TCRbeta CDR3 regions were amplified from genomic DNA by means of the immunoSEQ Assay, a bias-controlled multiplex PCR. From the authors' description of their analysis: Within the assay, amplification of reference gene primers was used to estimate how many nucleated cells each sample contained. To quantify the absolute abundance of each unique TCRbeta CDR3 rearrangement, sequence reads were collapsed and filtered. For each sample, productive Simpson clonality was calculated by taking the square root of Simpson's diversity index across productive rearrangements. Drawn from immuneACCESS, this table holds only the in-frame rearrangements with V and J called that TCRdb kept. Clones are partly lost; checked studies trace under half to an unresolved V gene and leave the rest unexplained. That table is the source of V, J and clone size, and D and trimming were worked out from the DNA. This sample lists around 230,000 clones; around 85% were detected once. The ten largest make up roughly 0.69% of the sample.

Remarks on this clone: The antigen it recognizes is unknown. Nothing much larger sits one base from this clone, and base qualities are not available.

Whole blood was collected in K2EDTA tubes by collaborating institutions according to the institutions' own protocols. For TCRbeta analysis, collaborators shipped samples as frozen whole blood, isolated PBMCs, or DNA extracted from either of those sample types. V is shortened by 3 bases, J by 7 bases, and the region joining them spans 13 bases. CDR1 and CDR2, per the germline V gene (reference sequence), are MNHEY and SMNVEV. The CDR3 measures 15 amino acids from cysteine to phenylalanine. Here the CDR3 DNA is all that survives: 45 bases in frame from base 1. Sequencing was performed on peripheral blood. The receptor was isolated from a middle-aged man with acute or convalescent COVID-19. The rearrangement joined TRBV27 to TRBJ1-6; a tentative D call is TRBD1 (6 bases match). The CDR3 protein is CASSFRSDRNSPLHF. The sequenced DNA is TGTGCCAGCAGTTTTCGTAGTGACAGGAATTCACCCCTCCACTTT.